These 2 T cell receptor beta chains were all obtained from the same sample, sequenced in a study of monozygotic twins with inflammatory bowel disease. TCRdb re-called the 5' RACE reads and catalogs CDR3 proteins one per entry, DNA excluded. The sample's table shows more than 75,000 distinct CDR3 sequences. Sequenced material: blood. These receptors came from a human donor with ulcerative colitis or Crohn's disease, or a healthy co-twin of an affected twin (not recorded which).

V gene TRBV20-1 combines with J gene TRBJ2-5. CDR1 is DFQATT and CDR2 is SNEGSKA in the germline V gene (reference sequence). The CDR3 spans 14 residues. The CDR3 spells CSARDPRAGETQYF.

The V call is TRBV5-1, the J call TRBJ2-7; TCRdb's assignment of TRBD2 cannot be checked, as there is no DNA. This CDR3 region has 19 residues. Germline V gene sequence: CDR1 SGHRS, CDR2 YFSETQ. CDR3 region: CASSAGDLWTSPTTYEQYF.